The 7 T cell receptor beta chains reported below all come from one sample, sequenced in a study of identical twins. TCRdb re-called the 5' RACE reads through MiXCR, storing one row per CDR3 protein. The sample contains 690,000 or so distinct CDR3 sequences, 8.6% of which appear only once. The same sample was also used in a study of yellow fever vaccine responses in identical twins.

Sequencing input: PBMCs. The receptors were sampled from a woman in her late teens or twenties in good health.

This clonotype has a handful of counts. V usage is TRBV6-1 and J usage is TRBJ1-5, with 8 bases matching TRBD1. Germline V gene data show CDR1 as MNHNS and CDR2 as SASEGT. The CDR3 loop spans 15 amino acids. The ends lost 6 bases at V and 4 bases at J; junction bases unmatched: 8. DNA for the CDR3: TGTGCCAGCAGAGTTTCAGGACAGGGTAATCAGCCCCAGCATTTT. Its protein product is CASRVSGQGNQPQHF.

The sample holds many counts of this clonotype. The CDR3 reads CASSKGQGTDTQYF. Here the CDR3 DNA reads TGCGCCAGCAGCAAGGGACAGGGCACAGATACGCAGTATTTT. The chain joins TRBV5-1 to TRBJ2-3; 8 nucleotides line up with TRBD1. Germline CDR1 is SGHRS and CDR2 is YFSETQ. Trimming took 4 bases from V and 1 from J; bases not matched to a gene: 2. The CDR3 spans 14 residues.

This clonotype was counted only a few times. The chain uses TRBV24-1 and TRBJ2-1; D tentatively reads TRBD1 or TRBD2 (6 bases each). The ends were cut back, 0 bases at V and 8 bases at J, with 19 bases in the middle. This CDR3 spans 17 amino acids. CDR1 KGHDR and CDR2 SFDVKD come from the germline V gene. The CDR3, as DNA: TGTGCCACCAGTGATTTGCGGCCCGGGGGCGGGATCCATGAGCAGTTCTTC. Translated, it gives CATSDLRPGGGIHEQFF.

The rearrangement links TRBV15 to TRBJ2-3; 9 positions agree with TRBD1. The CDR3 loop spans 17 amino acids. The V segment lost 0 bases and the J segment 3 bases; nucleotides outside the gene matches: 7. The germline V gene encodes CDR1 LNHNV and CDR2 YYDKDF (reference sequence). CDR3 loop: CATSREQPGQGTDTQYF. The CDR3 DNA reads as TGTGCCACCAGCAGAGAACAACCGGGACAGGGTACAGATACGCAGTATTTT.

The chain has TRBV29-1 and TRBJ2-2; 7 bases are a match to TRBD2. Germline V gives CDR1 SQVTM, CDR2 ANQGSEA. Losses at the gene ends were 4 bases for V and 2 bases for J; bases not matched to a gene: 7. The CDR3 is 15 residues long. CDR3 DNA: TGCAGCGTTGTTTTGGGGACTACCAACACCGGGGAGCTGTTTTTT. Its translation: CSVVLGTTNTGELFF.

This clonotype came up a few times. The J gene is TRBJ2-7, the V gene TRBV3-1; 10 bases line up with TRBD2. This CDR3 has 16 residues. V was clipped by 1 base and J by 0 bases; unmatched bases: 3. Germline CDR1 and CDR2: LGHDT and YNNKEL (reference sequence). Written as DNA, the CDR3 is TGTGCCAGCAGCCAAGGGGCTAGCGGGGGCTCCTACGAGCAGTACTTC. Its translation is CASSQGASGGSYEQYF.

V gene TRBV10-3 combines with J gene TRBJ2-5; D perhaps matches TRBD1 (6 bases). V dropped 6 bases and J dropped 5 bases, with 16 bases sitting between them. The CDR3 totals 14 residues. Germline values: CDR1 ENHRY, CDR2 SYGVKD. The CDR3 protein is CAIRGQGEGETQYF. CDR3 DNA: TGTGCCATCAGGGGACAAGGGGAAGGGGAGACCCAGTACTTC.